This T cell receptor (beta chain) was observed in a study of a mutant IDH1 vaccine in newly diagnosed glioma. Study in general: Patients were given eight vaccinations, scheduled in weeks 1, 3, 5, 7, 11, 15, 19 and 23. In some groups vaccination began 4-6 weeks post-radiotherapy; others received it with temozolomide.

In the case of this clone: Its specificity is unknown.

Trimming took 5 bases from V and 5 from J; bases not matched to a gene: 7. The CDR3 consists of 15 residues. In germline, CDR1 is LNHNV, CDR2 YYDKDF (reference sequence). The time point: week 23, last vaccination. The vaccine gave 300 ug of a 20-mer mutant IDH1 peptide subcutaneously per dose. The table came from immunoSEQ multiplex PCR; TCRdb's copy has only in-frame clones and leaves some out. The repertoire has under 85,000 clones, 75% to 90% of them found once; the top ten carry approximately 0.8%. The chain uses TRBV15 and TRBJ2-1; 9 nucleotides match TRBD2. The TCR comes from a woman in her 50s with glioma. The sample was PBMCs, taken from a glioma patient whose treatment included an IDH1 peptide vaccine. CDR3 amino acids: CATSGGRLADNEQFF. CDR3 nucleotide sequence: TGTGCCACCAGCGGCGGAAGACTAGCGGACAATGAGCAGTTCTTC.